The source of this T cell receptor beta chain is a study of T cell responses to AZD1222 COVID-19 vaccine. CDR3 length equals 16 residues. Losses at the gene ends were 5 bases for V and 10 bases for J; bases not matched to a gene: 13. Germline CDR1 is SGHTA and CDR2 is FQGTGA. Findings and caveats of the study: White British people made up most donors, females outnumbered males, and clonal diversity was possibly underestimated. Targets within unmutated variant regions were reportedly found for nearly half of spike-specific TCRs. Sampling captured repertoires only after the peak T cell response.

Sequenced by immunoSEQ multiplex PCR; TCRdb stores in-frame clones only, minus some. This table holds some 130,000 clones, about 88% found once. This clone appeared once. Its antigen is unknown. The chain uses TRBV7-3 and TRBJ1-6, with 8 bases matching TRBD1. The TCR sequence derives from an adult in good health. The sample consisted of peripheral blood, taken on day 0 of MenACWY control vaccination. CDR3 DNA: TGTGCCAGCAGCCCAACGACAGGGGCAAGGCTCTCACCCCTCCACTTT. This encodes CASSPTTGARLSPLHF.